The 8 T cell receptor beta chains reported below all come from one sample, sequenced in a study of blood T cells in healthy people across ages. PCR was performed a second time for 7 to 11 cycles using a sample-barcoded 5' primer and a J-beta primer mix. Each CDR3 protein is one row after TCRdb ran MiXCR on the 5' RACE reads. The table includes 760,000 or so distinct CDR3 sequences, 25% detected once. The same sample was also studied in work on T cells of mothers and their children.

Sequenced material: blood. These receptors all come from a boy aged 5-17 years in good health.

The chain joins TRBV7-6 to TRBJ1-1; a possible D gene is TRBD1 (5 bases). The CDR3 sequence is 20 residues long. Per the germline V gene, CDR1 is SGHVS and CDR2 is FNYEAQ. Trimming took off 1 base at V and 3 bases at J, with 27 bases between the two ends. CDR3 loop: CASSLVIIPGAGQGHTEAFF. The CDR3 nucleotides read TGTGCCAGCAGCTTAGTGATTATCCCGGGTGCAGGGCAAGGTCACACTGAAGCTTTCTTT.

This clonotype has just a few counts. The junction and the germline gene differ at one end; a read error may be behind it. The chain has TRBV7-7 and TRBJ2-5; tentative D call: TRBD1 (5 bases). CDR1 and CDR2 (germline): SSHAT, FNYEAQ (reference sequence). This CDR3 spans 14 amino acids. CDR3 in amino acids: CASSFQGHQETQYF. CDR3 sequence (DNA): TGTGCTAGCAGCTTTCAGGGCCACCAAGAGACCCAGTACTTC.

The chain couples TRBV28 to TRBJ2-5, with TRBD1 matching 10 bases. The assigned J gene may be wrong: the sequence end matches TRBJ2-7 better. Germline loops: CDR1 MDHEN, CDR2 SYDVKM. The CDR3 is 17 residues long. CDR3 nucleotides: TGTGCCAGCAGCCACGAAAGGGCGGGACAGGGGCCCTCCGAGCAGTACTTC. Protein sequence: CASSHERAGQGPSEQYF.

This clonotype was seen a few times. The V gene is TRBV20-1, the J gene TRBJ2-7, with TRBD1 matching over 7 bases. The J call may be mistaken, given a closer DNA end match to TRBJ2-1. Per germline, CDR1 DFQATT and CDR2 SNEGSKA (reference sequence). CDR3 length: 15 amino acids. The DNA for the CDR3 is TGCAGTGCTAGAGCCGCGACAGGGCAGAGCTACGAGCAGTTCTTC. Residues: CSARAATGQSYEQFF.

The V call is TRBV20-1, the J call TRBJ2-5; D remains unclear. The end of the DNA fits TRBJ2-1 better, so the J call may be wrong. Germline CDR1 and CDR2: DFQATT and SNEGSKA (reference sequence). CDR3 length equals 12 residues. The CDR3 loop is CSARGTANEQFF. CDR3 bases: TGCAGTGCTAGAGGAACGGCCAATGAGCAGTTCTTC.

The CDR3: CASSKTSGGPPNSYEQYF. The CDR3, as DNA: TGTGCCAGCAGTAAGACTAGCGGGGGCCCCCCAAACTCCTACGAGCAGTACTTC. The chain uses TRBV6-1 and TRBJ2-1, with 12 bases aligning to TRBD2. The J call may not be correct, given that the DNA end is closer to TRBJ2-7. Germline V lookup: CDR1 MNHNS, CDR2 SASEGT. The CDR3 has 18 amino acids.

This clonotype was seen more than once but under ten times. This chain connects TRBV5-1 to TRBJ2-5; a possible D gene is TRBD1 (5 bases). Germline V gene lookup returns CDR1 SGHRS and CDR2 YFSETQ. Trimming removed 1 base at V and 7 bases at J, with 14 bases between. This CDR3 is 14 amino acids long. Here the CDR3 reads CASSLSTVIGTQYF. The DNA for the CDR3 is TGCGCCAGCAGCTTGTCGACAGTGATAGGGACCCAGTACTTC.

This clonotype was observed a handful of times. J is TRBJ1-5 and V is TRBV5-1; maybe TRBD1 (5 bases). V gave up 1 base and J gave up 2 bases, with 10 bases separating them. CDR1 and CDR2 from the germline V gene are SGHRS and YFSETQ. The CDR3 is 15 residues long. As DNA, the CDR3 is TGCGCCAGCAGCTTGTCAGGGAATGGCAATCAGCCCCAGCATTTT. Translating gives CASSLSGNGNQPQHF.